This entry describes one T cell receptor beta chain. Its antigen is not known. Sequenced by immunoSEQ multiplex PCR; TCRdb stores in-frame clones only, minus some. The repertoire holds hundreds of thousands of clones, with around two thirds as singletons. This sample is part of a study of shared clonotypes between healthy human individuals. The wider study: The donors, a couple of women and three men, were aged 18 to 49.

Whole-study findings and limits: When compared with the clonotypes that were shared by all four sorted-subset donors, the non-shared clonotypes turned out to have lower generation probabilities.

CDR3 length: 15 amino acids. V trimming: 4 bases; J trimming: 2 bases; junction bases outside the gene matches: 7. Germline V gives CDR1 SGHNT, CDR2 YENEEA. This sequence was found in a woman in her 30s in good health. The chain combines TRBV11-3 with TRBJ2-5; 7 nucleotides match TRBD2. Sequencing input: memory CD4+ T cells sorted from blood. Stated subset: CD45RA-negative fraction. The CDR3 here is CASSSWTGGQETQYF. For the CDR3, the DNA is TGTGCCAGCAGCTCCTGGACGGGGGGTCAAGAGACCCAGTACTTC. The variable domain in full, completed from reference TRBV11-3 and TRBJ2-5, reads EAGVVQSPRYKIIEKKQPVAFWCNPISGHNTLYWYLQNLGQGPELLIRYENEEAVDDSQLPKDRFSAERLKGVDSTLKIQPAELGDSAVYLCASSSWTGGQETQYFGPGTRLLVL.